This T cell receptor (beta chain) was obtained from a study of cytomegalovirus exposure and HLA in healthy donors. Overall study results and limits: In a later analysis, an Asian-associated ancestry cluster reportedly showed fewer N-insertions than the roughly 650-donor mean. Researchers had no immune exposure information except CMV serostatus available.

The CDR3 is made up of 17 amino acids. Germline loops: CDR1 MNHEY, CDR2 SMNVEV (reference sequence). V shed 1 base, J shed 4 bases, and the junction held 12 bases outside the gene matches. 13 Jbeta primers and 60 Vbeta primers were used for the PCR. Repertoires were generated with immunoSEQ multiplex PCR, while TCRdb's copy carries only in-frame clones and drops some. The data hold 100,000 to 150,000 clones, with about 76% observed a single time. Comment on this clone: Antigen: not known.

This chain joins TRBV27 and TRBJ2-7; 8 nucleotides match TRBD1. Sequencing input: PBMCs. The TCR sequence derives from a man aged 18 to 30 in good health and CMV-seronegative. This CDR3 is CASSLFGGTGQGYEQYF. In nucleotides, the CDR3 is TGTGCCAGCAGTTTATTTGGAGGGACAGGTCAGGGTTACGAGCAGTACTTC.